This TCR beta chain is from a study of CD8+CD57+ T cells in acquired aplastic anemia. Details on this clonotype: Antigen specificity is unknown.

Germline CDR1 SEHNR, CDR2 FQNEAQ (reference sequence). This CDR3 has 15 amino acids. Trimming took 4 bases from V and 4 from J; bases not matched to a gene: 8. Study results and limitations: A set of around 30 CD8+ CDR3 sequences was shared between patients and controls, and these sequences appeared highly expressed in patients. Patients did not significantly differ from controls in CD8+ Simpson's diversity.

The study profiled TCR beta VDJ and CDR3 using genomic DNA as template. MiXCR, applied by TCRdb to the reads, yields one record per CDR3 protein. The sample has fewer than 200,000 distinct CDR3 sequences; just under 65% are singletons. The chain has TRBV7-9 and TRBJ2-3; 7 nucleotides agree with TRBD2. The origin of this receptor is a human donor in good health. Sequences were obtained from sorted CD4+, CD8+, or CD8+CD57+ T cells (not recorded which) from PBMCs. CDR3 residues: CASSSRDYQADTQYF. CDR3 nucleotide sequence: TGTGCCAGCAGCTCACGGGACTACCAAGCAGATACGCAGTATTTT.